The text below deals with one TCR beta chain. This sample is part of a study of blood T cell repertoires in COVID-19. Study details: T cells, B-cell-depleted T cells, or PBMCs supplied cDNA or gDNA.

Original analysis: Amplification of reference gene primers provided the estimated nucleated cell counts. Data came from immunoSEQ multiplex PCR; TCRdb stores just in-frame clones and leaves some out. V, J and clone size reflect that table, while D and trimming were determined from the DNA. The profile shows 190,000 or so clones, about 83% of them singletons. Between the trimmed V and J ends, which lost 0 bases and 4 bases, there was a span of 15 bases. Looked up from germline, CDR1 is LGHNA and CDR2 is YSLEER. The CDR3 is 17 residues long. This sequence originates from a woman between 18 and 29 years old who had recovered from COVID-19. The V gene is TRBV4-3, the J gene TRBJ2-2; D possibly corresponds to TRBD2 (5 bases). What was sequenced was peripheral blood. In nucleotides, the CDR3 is TGCGCCAGCAGCCAAGATAGCGAGGGAGCCTTCACCGGGGAGCTGTTTTTT. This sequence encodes CASSQDSEGAFTGELFF.